One and the same sample provided the 22 T cell receptor beta chains below, sequenced in a study of human T cells and chemical hapten exposure. TCRdb re-derived calls from the 5' RACE reads in MiXCR, one entry per CDR3 protein. The data hold 81,000 or so distinct CDR3 sequences, with approximately 8% observed a single time. Total RNA came from unfractionated whole blood. These receptors were collected from a male donor in good health.

This clonotype was detected ten times or more. CDR3 sequence (DNA): TGTGCCAGCAGCACTGAAACCCGCAATCAGCCCCAGCATTTT. Its protein is CASSTETRNQPQHF. The rearrangement joins TRBV7-8 to TRBJ1-5; no clear D gene. The CDR3 sequence is 14 residues long. The V end was cut by 5 bases, the J end by 2 bases, with 10 bases between. In germline, CDR1 is SGHVS, CDR2 FQNEAQ.

In this sample, this clonotype turned up many times. The chain links TRBV5-1 to TRBJ2-3, with no clear D. The CDR3 has 14 amino acids. Trimming shortened V by 2 bases and J by 4 bases, and 11 bases separated the two germline ends. Germline V gene sequence: CDR1 SGHRS, CDR2 YFSETQ. CDR3 sequence: CASSFPDSPDTQYF. The CDR3 nucleotides are TGCGCCAGCAGCTTTCCCGACTCCCCAGATACGCAGTATTTT.

This clonotype showed up many times. CDR3 region: CSVERDSSYEQYF. The DNA of the CDR3 is TGCAGCGTTGAAAGGGACAGTTCCTACGAGCAGTACTTC. The rearrangement links TRBV29-1 to TRBJ2-7; TRBD1 aligns across 7 bases. The CDR3 consists of 13 residues. Per germline, CDR1 SQVTM and CDR2 ANQGSEA. V was pared by 2 bases and J by 1 base, with 2 bases of the junction left unmatched.

This clonotype turned up a few times. V is TRBV6-5 and J is TRBJ1-1, with D unclear. Germline CDR1 and CDR2: MNHEY and SVGAGI. V was shortened by 0 bases and J by 6 bases, with 11 bases between the two germline ends. The CDR3 is made up of 14 amino acids. The CDR3 DNA reads TGTGCCAGCAGTTACTCGCGGGGAGGCGCTGAAGCTTTCTTT. Translated: CASSYSRGGAEAFF.

The V and J genes are TRBV2 and TRBJ1-1; D remains ambiguous. Trimming took off 3 bases at V and 2 bases at J, with 13 bases between the two ends. The CDR3 runs to 15 residues. Germline loops: CDR1 SNHLY, CDR2 FYNNEI. The CDR3 DNA is TGTGCCAGCAGTGATTGGGCGGAGTCTAACACTGAAGCTTTCTTT. Translated: CASSDWAESNTEAFF. The complete variable domain, with remaining parts taken from reference TRBV2 and TRBJ1-1, reads EPEVTQTPSHQVTQMGQEVILRCVPISNHLYFYWYRQILGQKVEFLVSFYNNEISEKSEIFDDQFSVERPDGSNFTLKIRSTKLEDSAMYFCASSDWAESNTEAFFGQGTRLTVV.

Only a few counts were recorded for this clonotype. The rearrangement uses TRBV12-5 and TRBJ2-5; 8 nucleotides match TRBD1. V shed 1 base and J 5 bases; nucleotides not matched to a gene: 6. Germline CDR1 LGHNT, CDR2 FRNRAP. The CDR3 totals 15 residues. This CDR3 reads CASGLGTGYLETQYF. CDR3 nucleotide sequence: TGTGCTAGTGGTTTGGGGACAGGGTATCTGGAGACCCAGTACTTC.

This clonotype was counted only a few times. The genes are TRBV12-3 or TRBV12-4 and TRBJ1-6; D unclear. The CDR3 runs to 15 residues. The V and J ends lost 6 bases and 9 bases respectively, with 18 bases between them. CDR3 loop: CASRAGPPRISPLHF. CDR3 nucleotides: TGTGCCAGCAGGGCCGGGCCCCCGCGGATTTCACCCCTCCACTTT.

This clonotype was seen ten or more times. The CDR3 is CASSPENSGANVLTF. The CDR3 DNA reads as TGTGCCAGCAGCCCCGAGAACTCTGGGGCCAACGTCCTGACTTTC. The V gene is TRBV9, the J gene TRBJ2-6, with D hard to call. V gave up 4 bases and J gave up 0 bases, with 8 bases separating them. The CDR3 consists of 15 residues. CDR1 is SGDLS and CDR2 is YYNGEE in the germline V gene.

There are many counts of this clonotype. The DNA for the CDR3 is TGTGCCAGCAGCGGCGTAGCAACCGGGACAGGGGGCAGGGAGCAGTTCTTC. Amino acids: CASSGVATGTGGREQFF. The chain employs TRBV13 and TRBJ2-1; 12 nucleotides line up with TRBD1. CDR3 length: 17 residues. Looked up from germline, CDR1 is PRHDT and CDR2 is FYEKMQ (reference sequence). V gave up 5 bases and J gave up 10 bases; unmatched junction bases: 15.

V is TRBV6-4 and J is TRBJ2-2; 12 bases agree with TRBD2. Germline-derived CDR1 and CDR2 are MRHNA and SNTAGT. The V and J ends lost 5 bases and 4 bases, in that order; junction bases with no gene match: 5. This CDR3 contains 16 residues. The CDR3 is CASSSTSGSGTGELFF. Written as DNA, the CDR3 is TGTGCCAGCAGTTCGACTAGCGGGAGTGGCACCGGGGAGCTGTTTTTT.

This clonotype was seen a handful of times. The rearrangement joins TRBV4-1 to TRBJ1-5; unclear D gene. Looked up from germline, CDR1 is MGHRA and CDR2 is YSYEKL. Trimming removed 0 bases from V and 1 base from J, with 4 bases in between. The CDR3 sequence is 14 residues long. The CDR3 protein is CASSQEVSNQPQHF. The DNA for the CDR3 is TGCGCCAGCAGCCAAGAAGTCAGCAATCAGCCCCAGCATTTT.

The chain has TRBV5-4 and TRBJ1-3; a weak D match, TRBD1 (6 bases). The CDR3 extends over 15 amino acids. Trimming shortened V by 5 bases and J by 2 bases, and 14 bases separated the two germline ends. Germline V gives CDR1 SGHNT, CDR2 YYREEE (reference sequence). Here the CDR3 DNA reads TGTGCCAGCAGACCCGACGGGGGCCCTGGAAACACCATATATTTT. It translates to CASRPDGGPGNTIYF.

This clonotype was counted a few times. A much larger clone differs by one base, so this may be a read error. The rearrangement links TRBV29-1 to TRBJ1-1; D unresolved. Trimming pared 6 bases from V and 1 base from J, leaving 3 bases between. This CDR3 is built from 10 residues. Looked up from germline, CDR1 is SQVTM and CDR2 is ANQGSEA. CDR3 sequence: CSVKNTEAFF. In nucleotides, the CDR3 is TGCAGCGTAAAGAACACTGAAGCTTTCTTT.

This clonotype was seen many times. This chain links TRBV6-4 with TRBJ2-1, with TRBD2 matching 8 bases. From germline, CDR1 is MRHNA and CDR2 SNTAGT. The CDR3 is 14 residues long. J gave up 8 bases and V 3 bases, and 6 bases lay outside the gene matches. The CDR3 nucleotides read TGTGCCAGCAGTGAAACGGGAGGGCCCGATGAGCAGTTCTTC. Protein product: CASSETGGPDEQFF.

V and J are TRBV3-1 and TRBJ1-1; no reliable D call. V dropped 1 base and J dropped 11 bases, with 11 bases sitting between them. The CDR3 consists of 12 residues. Germline assignment: CDR1 LGHDT and CDR2 YNNKEL (reference sequence). CDR3 residues: CASSQGVQGAFF. The CDR3 bases are TGTGCCAGCAGCCAAGGGGTCCAAGGGGCTTTCTTT.

There are a few counts of this clonotype. The chain has TRBV5-1 and TRBJ1-1; D gene ambiguous. The CDR3 totals 15 residues. The germline CDR1 and CDR2 sequences are SGHRS and YFSETQ. Trimming stripped 4 bases from V and 4 bases from J, with 17 bases between. This chain's CDR3 is CASSRTPGVGTEAFF. The CDR3 region has the DNA TGCGCCAGCAGCCGCACGCCCGGGGTGGGCACTGAAGCTTTCTTT.

This clonotype was seen more than once but under ten times. The V and J genes are TRBV5-6 and TRBJ2-3; D gene uncertain. CDR3 length equals 17 residues. The V end was cut by 1 base, the J end by 9 bases, with 24 bases between. Germline CDR1 is SGHDT and CDR2 is YYEEEE. CDR3 loop: CASSLNRPLSPHWTQYF. In DNA form, the CDR3 reads TGTGCCAGCAGCTTGAATAGACCCCTATCCCCACACTGGACGCAGTATTTT.

This clonotype showed up just a few times. The chain joins TRBV5-1 to TRBJ2-1; D unclear. The CDR3 contains 16 residues. Trimming stripped 4 bases from V and 0 bases from J, with 14 bases between. Germline lookup yields CDR1 SGHRS and CDR2 YFSETQ. This CDR3 reads CASSHRRMSSYNEQFF. As DNA, the CDR3 is TGCGCCAGCAGCCACCGGAGAATGAGCTCCTACAATGAGCAGTTCTTC.

There are many counts of this clonotype. The genes are TRBV27 and TRBJ2-1, with 11 bases aligning to TRBD2. V lost 6 bases to trimming and J lost 5 bases; unmatched junction nucleotides: 9. This CDR3 is built from 16 residues. Germline assignment: CDR1 MNHEY and CDR2 SMNVEV (reference sequence). CDR3: CASSKGGTSGDNEQFF. Written as DNA, the CDR3 is TGTGCCAGCAGCAAAGGGGGGACTAGCGGAGACAATGAGCAGTTCTTC.

The chain carries TRBV29-1 and TRBJ2-1; D tentatively fits TRBD1 or TRBD2 (6 bases each). The CDR3 extends over 13 amino acids. V was pared by 6 bases and J by 1 base, with 10 bases between. CDR1 is SQVTM, CDR2 ANQGSEA, per germline. In DNA, the CDR3 is TGCAGCGTGGGGGGCAGTTCCTACAATGAGCAGTTCTTC. This gives the protein CSVGGSSYNEQFF.

In this sample, this clonotype turned up a few times. The chain couples TRBV29-1 to TRBJ2-1; 7 bases fit TRBD2. In germline, CDR1 is SQVTM, CDR2 ANQGSEA. CDR3 length: 15 amino acids. J gave up 4 bases and V 6 bases, and 12 bases lay outside the gene matches. CDR3 in DNA: TGCAGCGTCCGTGGGGGGGATAGCGGGTACAATGAGCAGTTCTTC. This codes for CSVRGGDSGYNEQFF.

The sample holds a few counts of this clonotype. The rearrangement joins TRBV12-3 or TRBV12-4 to TRBJ1-5, with D tentatively TRBD1 (5 bases). V was pared by 6 bases and J by 4 bases, with 13 bases between. The CDR3 is made up of 14 amino acids. CDR3 nucleotides: TGTGCCAGCAGCCCGGGGGGGGGAAATCAGCCCCAGCATTTT. Amino acids: CASSPGGGNQPQHF.